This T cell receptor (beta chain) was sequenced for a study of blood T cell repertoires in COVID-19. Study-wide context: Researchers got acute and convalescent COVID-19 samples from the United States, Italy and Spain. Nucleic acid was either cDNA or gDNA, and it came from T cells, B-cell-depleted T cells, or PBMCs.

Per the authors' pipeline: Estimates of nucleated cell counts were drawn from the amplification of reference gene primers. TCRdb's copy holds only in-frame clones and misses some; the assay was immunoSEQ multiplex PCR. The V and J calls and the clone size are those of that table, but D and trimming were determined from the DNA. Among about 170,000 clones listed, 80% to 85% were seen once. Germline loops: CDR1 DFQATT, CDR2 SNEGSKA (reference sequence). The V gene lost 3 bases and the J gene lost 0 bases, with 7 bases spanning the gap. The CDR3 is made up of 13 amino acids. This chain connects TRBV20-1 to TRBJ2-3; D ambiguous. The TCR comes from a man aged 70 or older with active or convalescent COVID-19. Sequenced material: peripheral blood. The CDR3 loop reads CSASVQSTDTQYF. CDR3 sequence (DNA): TGCAGTGCTAGTGTTCAGAGCACAGATACGCAGTATTTT.